Listed below are T cell receptor beta chains from one sample, sequenced in a study of blood T cell repertoires in COVID-19. Here immunoSEQ multiplex PCR was the method, and the copy in TCRdb shows in-frame clones only, minus some. The repertoire holds more than 250,000 clones, with 87% as singletons. Sample: PBMCs or T cells enriched from blood (not recorded which). Receptors originate from a woman aged 40 to 49 who had recovered from COVID-19. CDR3s include the opening cysteine and the closing phenylalanine or tryptophan. Fields, in order: J gene, clone size, D gene, V gene, CDR3 DNA, CDR3 protein. The D gene is left open where the match is weak. Size is stated for part of the rows, as once, few or many counts, or as a class when the clone is expanded.

j_call: TRBJ2-5
clone_size: .
d_call: .
v_call: TRBV2
cdr3_nt: TGTGCCAGCAGTCCTACTGCGGCCCAAGAGACCCAGTACTTC
cdr3_aa: CASSPTAAQETQYF

j_call: TRBJ2-2
clone_size: .
d_call: TRBD1
v_call: TRBV19
cdr3_nt: TGTGCCAGTAAGGACAGGGGGATCGGCACCGGGGAGCTGTTTTTT
cdr3_aa: CASKDRGIGTGELFF

j_call: TRBJ2-2
clone_size: .
d_call: .
v_call: TRBV3-1/TRBV3-2
cdr3_nt: TGTGCCAGCAGCCTACTCCCCCTAGAGGGTTACAGGGACACCGGGGAGCTGTTTTTT
cdr3_aa: CASSLLPLEGYRDTGELFF

j_call: TRBJ2-7
clone_size: .
d_call: .
v_call: TRBV30
cdr3_nt: TGTGCCTGGAGTAAGGGGGTGGAGCAGTACTTC
cdr3_aa: CAWSKGVEQYF

j_call: TRBJ2-3
clone_size: .
d_call: TRBD2
v_call: TRBV6-4
cdr3_nt: TGTGCCAGCAGTCTAGCGGGAGCTGGAGATACGCAGTATTTT
cdr3_aa: CASSLAGAGDTQYF

j_call: TRBJ2-7
clone_size: .
d_call: TRBD1
v_call: TRBV24-1
cdr3_nt: TGTGCCACCAGTGACCAGAGGACAGGCTACGAGCAGTACTTC
cdr3_aa: CATSDQRTGYEQYF

j_call: TRBJ2-7
clone_size: .
d_call: TRBD2
v_call: TRBV13
cdr3_nt: TGTGCCAGCAGCTTAAGGGGTGAAGCTAGCGGGAACTACGAGCAGTACTTC
cdr3_aa: CASSLRGEASGNYEQYF

j_call: TRBJ1-1
clone_size: .
d_call: TRBD1
v_call: TRBV7-3
cdr3_nt: TGTGCCAGCAGCGCGGACAGGGACGCTGAAGCTTTCTTT
cdr3_aa: CASSADRDAEAFF

j_call: TRBJ1-2
clone_size: .
d_call: .
v_call: TRBV11-2
cdr3_nt: TGTGCCAGCAGCGGATCAGGTGATGGCTACACCTTC
cdr3_aa: CASSGSGDGYTF

j_call: TRBJ1-6
clone_size: .
d_call: .
v_call: TRBV14
cdr3_nt: TGTGCCAGCAGCCAAGCCAACCACAGGGTTGCACCCCTCCACTTT
cdr3_aa: CASSQANHRVAPLHF

j_call: TRBJ1-5
clone_size: once
d_call: .
v_call: TRBV6-2/TRBV6-3
cdr3_nt: TGTGCCAGCAGCAGCGTCGGTGGGTTACAGCCCCAGCATTTT
cdr3_aa: CASSSVGGLQPQHF

j_call: TRBJ2-1
clone_size: .
d_call: TRBD2
v_call: TRBV7-9
cdr3_nt: TGTGCCAGCAGCTCTCTAGCGGGAAACAACAATGAGCAGTTCTTC
cdr3_aa: CASSSLAGNNNEQFF

j_call: TRBJ1-2
clone_size: .
d_call: .
v_call: TRBV10-3
cdr3_nt: TGTGCCATCAGTGAGTCGGGAATAACGGACAGCGTACATGGCTACACCTTC
cdr3_aa: CAISESGITDSVHGYTF

j_call: TRBJ1-5
clone_size: .
d_call: TRBD1
v_call: TRBV5-5
cdr3_nt: TGTGCCAGCAGCGCTACAGGGGGCAATCAGCCCCAGCATTTT
cdr3_aa: CASSATGGNQPQHF

j_call: TRBJ2-3
clone_size: .
d_call: TRBD1
v_call: TRBV20-1
cdr3_nt: TGCAGTGCTAGTTGGGGGACAGGTTTGACAGATACGCAGTATTTT
cdr3_aa: CSASWGTGLTDTQYF

j_call: TRBJ1-3
clone_size: .
d_call: TRBD1
v_call: TRBV7-2
cdr3_nt: TGTGCCAGCAGCCTATTGGCGACAGGGACTGGAAACACCATATATTTT
cdr3_aa: CASSLLATGTGNTIYF

j_call: TRBJ2-7
clone_size: .
d_call: .
v_call: TRBV18
cdr3_nt: TGTGCCAGCTCACCAAGGACCAACATGGGGGCCCGGGCCAGCGACGAGCAGTACTTC
cdr3_aa: CASSPRTNMGARASDEQYF

j_call: TRBJ1-1
clone_size: .
d_call: .
v_call: TRBV6-1
cdr3_nt: TGTGCCAGCAGTGAACTGGGGGCCCGTAGGCGTGAAGCTTTCTTT
cdr3_aa: CASSELGARRREAFF

j_call: TRBJ1-2
clone_size: .
d_call: .
v_call: TRBV28
cdr3_nt: TGTGCCAGCGAAAACGGGACACCACTCCTCTATGGCTACACCTTC
cdr3_aa: CASENGTPLLYGYTF

j_call: TRBJ1-2
clone_size: .
d_call: TRBD1
v_call: TRBV2
cdr3_nt: TGTGCCAGCAGAGGACAGGGCACGGACTATGGCTACACCTTC
cdr3_aa: CASRGQGTDYGYTF

j_call: TRBJ1-5
clone_size: few
d_call: .
v_call: TRBV28
cdr3_nt: TGTGCCAGCTCCGCGGATCAGCCCCAGCATTTT
cdr3_aa: CASSADQPQHF

j_call: TRBJ1-5
clone_size: few
d_call: .
v_call: TRBV7-3
cdr3_nt: TGTGCCAGCAGCTCCGACGGTATAGCGGGACAGCCCCAGCATTTT
cdr3_aa: CASSSDGIAGQPQHF

j_call: TRBJ2-7
clone_size: .
d_call: .
v_call: TRBV11-3
cdr3_nt: TGTGCCAGCAGCTTAGAAGCAGGGTCGGGCGAGCAGTACTTC
cdr3_aa: CASSLEAGSGEQYF

j_call: TRBJ2-3
clone_size: .
d_call: .
v_call: TRBV6-5
cdr3_nt: TGTGCCTCGACAGGAGCCCGTAGCGGGCGAAATACGCAGTATTTT
cdr3_aa: CASTGARSGRNTQYF

j_call: TRBJ2-1
clone_size: once
d_call: .
v_call: TRBV4-3
cdr3_nt: TGCGCCAGCAGCCAAGAAAGGACCCACACGGGGGTTGGGGAGCAGTTCTTC
cdr3_aa: CASSQERTHTGVGEQFF

j_call: TRBJ1-2
clone_size: .
d_call: TRBD1
v_call: TRBV2
cdr3_nt: TGTGCCAGCAGGCTGGGACAGGGTTTAGGCTACACCTTC
cdr3_aa: CASRLGQGLGYTF